These 17 T cell receptor beta chains were sequenced from one sample in a study of shared clonotypes between healthy human individuals. Generated by immunoSEQ multiplex PCR, the TCRdb table keeps only in-frame clones and is missing some. The sample includes millions of clones, 93% of them seen just once. Sequencing was done on a sample of naive CD4+ T cells from PBMCs. This sample's subset: CD45RA+ positively selected. These receptors originate from a man younger than 35 in good health. Some clones in this sample may be carry-over from other donors' samples.

This clone was picked up one time. The rearrangement joins TRBV9 to TRBJ2-3; D is possibly TRBD1 (6 bases). The germline V gene has CDR1 SGDLS and CDR2 YYNGEE. Between the trimmed V and J ends, which lost 6 bases and 3 bases, there was a span of 20 bases. The CDR3 runs to 16 residues. In DNA, the CDR3 is TGTGCCAGCAACACAGGCGTGGGCCAGGGGACAGATACGCAGTATTTT. Protein product: CASNTGVGQGTDTQYF. Based on the CDR3 plus reference TRBV9 and TRBJ2-3, the full variable domain is DSGVTQTPKHLITATGQRVTLRCSPRSGDLSVYWYQQSLDQGLQFLIQYYNGEERAKGNILERFSAQQFPDLHSELNLSSLELGDSALYFCASNTGVGQGTDTQYFGPGTRLTVL.

The genes are TRBV28 and TRBJ2-5; 15 bases align to TRBD2. CDR3 size: 16 residues. The ends lost 6 bases at V and 7 bases at J; junction bases unmatched: 9. Germline lookup yields CDR1 MDHEN and CDR2 SYDVKM. CDR3 loop: CASRPRTSGRAATQYF. The CDR3 nucleotides read TGTGCCAGCAGACCTCGGACTAGCGGGAGGGCGGCGACCCAGTACTTC.

The DNA of the CDR3 is TGTGCCAGCAGCTTAGCGACAGCCTCTGACTATGGCTACACCTTC. It is translated as CASSLATASDYGYTF. The rearrangement joins TRBV7-2 to TRBJ1-2; D might be TRBD1 (5 bases). The length of the CDR3 is 15 residues. V was cut by 0 bases and J by 3 bases, with 11 bases left in between. CDR1 SGHTA and CDR2 FQGNSA come from the germline V gene.

The sample holds one count of this clone. The chain employs TRBV28 and TRBJ2-7, with D unclear. The CDR3 is made up of 15 amino acids. Germline CDR1 and CDR2: MDHEN and SYDVKM. V shed 6 bases and J shed 0 bases, with 15 bases lying between them. The CDR3 here is CASSPENHSSYEQYF. DNA for the CDR3: TGTGCCAGCAGCCCTGAGAATCACAGCTCCTACGAGCAGTACTTC.

This clone was counted between two and nine times. The chain is built from TRBV29-1 and TRBJ2-7; weak D call: TRBD2 (5 bases). The V end lost 3 bases, the J end lost 6 bases, and 18 bases lay between the germline ends. Germline loops: CDR1 SQVTM, CDR2 ANQGSEA. This CDR3 region has 14 residues. The CDR3 nucleotides are TGCAGCGTTGACACTTTCCCGGGAAGCAGCGAGCAGTACTTC. Encoded protein: CSVDTFPGSSEQYF.

This clone has just a few counts. V gene TRBV2 combines with J gene TRBJ2-1, with 12 bases lining up with TRBD2. The length of the CDR3 is 15 residues. Germline CDR1 and CDR2: SNHLY and FYNNEI. The trim removed 6 bases at V and 9 bases at J, leaving 9 bases unmatched. The DNA of the CDR3 is TGTGCCAGCAGACCGACTAGCGGGAGTGTCGGTGAGCAGTTCTTC. Protein product: CASRPTSGSVGEQFF.

With respect to this clone: This sample also contains other DNA sequences that code for the same CDR3. V and J are TRBV6-5 and TRBJ2-1; D uncertain. V gave up 4 bases and J gave up 3 bases, with 1 base separating them. Per germline, CDR1 MNHEY and CDR2 SVGAGI. The CDR3 is made up of 11 amino acids. For the CDR3, the DNA is TGTGCCAGCAGTTTCTACAATGAGCAGTTCTTC. This encodes CASSFYNEQFF.

Here the CDR3 reads CASSQDSQGDFTYEQYF. CDR3 sequence (DNA): TGCGCCAGCAGCCAAGATTCACAGGGGGATTTTACCTACGAGCAGTACTTC. The gene calls are TRBV4-1 and TRBJ2-7, with 8 bases aligning to TRBD1. The CDR3 runs to 17 residues. CDR1 and CDR2 from the germline V gene are MGHRA and YSYEKL. V lost 0 bases, J lost 2 bases, and 9 bases stayed unmatched.

The sample holds a few counts of this clone. V usage is TRBV30 and J usage is TRBJ1-1, with a tentative D call TRBD1 (5 bases). The V end lost 2 bases, the J end lost 1 base, and 14 bases lay between the germline ends. Looked up from germline, CDR1 is GTSNPN and CDR2 is SVGIG (reference sequence). The CDR3 has 15 residues. In nucleotides, the CDR3 is TGTGCCTGGAGTTCAGGGATCGTTAGGAACACTGAAGCTTTCTTT. It specifies CAWSSGIVRNTEAFF.

This clone was seen only once. The rearrangement uses TRBV9 and TRBJ2-1; TRBD2 matches 11 bases. Germline V gene data show CDR1 as SGDLS and CDR2 as YYNGEE. The CDR3 is 18 amino acids. V trimming: 3 bases; J trimming: 0 bases; junction bases outside the gene matches: 8. DNA of the CDR3: TGTGCCAGCAGCGCGGCGGGCACTAGCGGGAGCTCCTACAATGAGCAGTTCTTC. Amino acids: CASSAAGTSGSSYNEQFF.

The V call is TRBV5-4, the J call TRBJ2-1, with TRBD2 matching over 11 bases. With 5 bases clipped from V and 8 bases from J, the junction kept 6 bases outside the gene matches. This CDR3 spans 14 amino acids. Germline CDR1 reads SGHNT; CDR2 reads YYREEE (reference sequence). The CDR3 loop reads CASRPGLAEYEQFF. CDR3 nucleotide sequence: TGTGCCAGCAGGCCGGGACTAGCGGAATATGAGCAGTTCTTC.

The chain combines TRBV2 with TRBJ2-2; 10 bases are a match to TRBD2. The J segment lost 1 base and the V segment lost 6 bases, leaving 5 bases of the junction unmatched. This CDR3 has 16 residues. CDR1 is SNHLY and CDR2 is FYNNEI in the germline V gene. CDR3 in DNA: TGTGCCAGCAGGGGTCGACTAGCGGGGAACACCGGGGAGCTGTTTTTT. Translation: CASRGRLAGNTGELFF.

V is TRBV13 and J is TRBJ1-2, with 9 nucleotides matching TRBD1. Unmatched junction bases numbered 8, after V lost 5 bases and J lost 4 bases. Germline CDR1 and CDR2: PRHDT and FYEKMQ (reference sequence). This CDR3 is built from 15 residues. This CDR3 is CASSPGTGMSYGYTF. The CDR3 DNA reads as TGTGCCAGCAGCCCTGGGACAGGGATGAGCTATGGCTACACCTTC.

This sequence joins TRBV5-1 and TRBJ2-1, with TRBD2 matching over 9 bases. After removal of 0 bases from V and 7 bases from J, the junction contained 2 bases not matched to a gene. CDR1 and CDR2 (germline): SGHRS, YFSETQ. The CDR3 extends over 14 amino acids. For the CDR3, the DNA is TGCGCCAGCAGCTTGGCGCGGGAGGGAAATGAGCAGTTCTTC. Its translation: CASSLAREGNEQFF.

This chain links TRBV28 with TRBJ2-2, with 8 bases that match TRBD2. Germline CDR1 is MDHEN and CDR2 is SYDVKM. The V and J ends lost 10 bases and 0 bases, in that order; junction bases with no gene match: 7. This CDR3 is built from 15 residues. The CDR3 coding sequence is TGTGCCACCAAAAGCGGGAGCTCGAACACCGGGGAGCTGTTTTTT. Amino acids: CATKSGSSNTGELFF. Complete variable domain (other parts from reference TRBV28 and TRBJ2-2): DVKVTQSSRYLVKRTGEKVFLECVQDMDHENMFWYRQDPGLGLRLIYFSYDVKMKEKGDIPEGYSVSREKKERFSLILESASTNQTSMYLCATKSGSSNTGELFFGEGSRLTVL.

Worth noting for this clone: Other DNA sequences from this sample encode an identical CDR3 as well. The rearrangement joins TRBV5-4 to TRBJ2-3; no definite D call. The CDR3 extends over 13 amino acids. V gave up 4 bases and J gave up 4 bases, with 10 bases separating them. Germline CDR1 and CDR2: SGHNT and YYREEE (reference sequence). CDR3 in amino acids: CASSLGLPDTQYF. In nucleotides, the CDR3 is TGTGCCAGCAGCCTTGGGCTACCAGATACGCAGTATTTT.

The CDR3 DNA reads as TGTGCCAGCACCGGGCTGGGACAGGCAAACTATGGCTACACCTTC. Translating it yields CASTGLGQANYGYTF. The chain employs TRBV6-1 and TRBJ1-2, with TRBD1 matching over 8 bases. Trimming removed 7 bases from V and 2 bases from J; junction bases left unmatched: 9. This CDR3 region has 15 residues. CDR1 and CDR2 (germline): MNHNS, SASEGT.